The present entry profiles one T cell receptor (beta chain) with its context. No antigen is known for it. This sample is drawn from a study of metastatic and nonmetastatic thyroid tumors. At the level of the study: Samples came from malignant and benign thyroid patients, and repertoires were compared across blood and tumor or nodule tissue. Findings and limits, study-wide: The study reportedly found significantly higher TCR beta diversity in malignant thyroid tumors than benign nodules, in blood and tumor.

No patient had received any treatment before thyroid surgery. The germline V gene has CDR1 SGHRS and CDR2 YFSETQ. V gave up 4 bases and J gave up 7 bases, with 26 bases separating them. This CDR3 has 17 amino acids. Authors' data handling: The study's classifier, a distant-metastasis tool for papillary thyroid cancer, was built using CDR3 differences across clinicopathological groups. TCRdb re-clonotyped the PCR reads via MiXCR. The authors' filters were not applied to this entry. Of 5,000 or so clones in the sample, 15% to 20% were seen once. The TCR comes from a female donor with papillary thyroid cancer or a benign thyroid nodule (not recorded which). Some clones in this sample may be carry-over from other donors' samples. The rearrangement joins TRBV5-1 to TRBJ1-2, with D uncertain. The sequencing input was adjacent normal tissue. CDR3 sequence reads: CASSAGEGPEGIVGYTF. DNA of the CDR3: TGCGCCAGCAGCGCCGGGGAAGGGCCCGAAGGGATAGTTGGCTACACCTTC.